The T cell receptor beta chain described here comes from a study of blood T cell repertoires in COVID-19. Study details: The United States, Italy and Spain were the sources of the acute and convalescent COVID-19 samples. In each case, the material was cDNA or gDNA derived from T cells, B-cell-depleted T cells, or PBMCs.

Original handling: Amplification from reference gene primers served as the basis for estimated nucleated cell counts. Sequencing used immunoSEQ multiplex PCR; TCRdb keeps in-frame clones, though not all of them. V and J calls and clone size are those listed in that table; D and trimming were worked out from the DNA. The profile shows over 100,000 clones, less than 90% of them singletons. This CDR3 region has 13 residues. The germline gives CDR1 SGHNT, CDR2 YYREEE (reference sequence). The junction had 3 bases not matched to a gene; V was cut back by 4 bases and J by 3 bases. The chain employs TRBV5-4 and TRBJ1-1, with TRBD1 identical over 7 bases. The TCR comes from a human donor in a cohort sampled during active COVID-19. The sequencing sample was made of peripheral blood. CDR3 loop: CASSKDRDTEAFF. CDR3 nucleotide sequence: TGTGCCAGCAGCAAAGACAGGGACACTGAAGCTTTCTTT.